This passage covers 31 T cell receptor beta chains from one sample sequenced in a study of blood T cell repertoires in COVID-19. TCRdb's table, derived via immunoSEQ multiplex PCR, lists solely in-frame clones and lacks some. Among under 25,000 clones listed, around 86% were seen once. The sequencing input was peripheral blood. These receptors were taken from a woman in her 70s with active COVID-19.

The rearrangement links TRBV15 to TRBJ1-5; D is possibly TRBD1 (6 bases). V lost 9 bases, J lost 4 bases, and 13 bases lay in between. Per the germline V gene, CDR1 is LNHNV and CDR2 is YYDKDF (reference sequence). The CDR3 totals 13 residues. CDR3 nucleotides: TGTGCCACTAACCGGGACACGAATCAGCCCCAGCATTTT. This sequence encodes CATNRDTNQPQHF.

The chain recombines TRBV9 with TRBJ1-1; tentative D call: TRBD1 (6 bases). The CDR3 is made up of 15 amino acids. Trimming shortened V by 3 bases and J by 0 bases, and 12 bases separated the two germline ends. Germline V gives CDR1 SGDLS, CDR2 YYNGEE. CDR3 DNA: TGTGCCAGCAGCGCAGGGGTCGCGGTGAACACTGAAGCTTTCTTT. Translated, it gives CASSAGVAVNTEAFF.

V is TRBV6-5 and J is TRBJ1-1, with 8 bases fitting TRBD1. Trimming removed 7 bases from V and 5 bases from J; junction bases left unmatched: 6. Germline CDR1 and CDR2: MNHEY and SVGAGI. The CDR3 extends over 13 amino acids. Written as DNA, the CDR3 is TGTGCCAGCACCAGGACAGGGAGGACTGAAGCTTTCTTT. Translated: CASTRTGRTEAFF.

The V call is TRBV6-2 or TRBV6-3, the J call TRBJ2-7; 7 nucleotides line up with TRBD2. J was trimmed by 0 bases and V by 4 bases; bases with no gene match: 9. CDR1 MNHEY and CDR2 SVGEGT come from the germline V gene. This CDR3 region has 16 residues. The DNA of the CDR3 is TGTGCCAGCAGTTCCGTGGGCGGGGGTAACTCCTACGAGCAGTACTTC. Protein sequence: CASSSVGGGNSYEQYF.

The V gene is TRBV6-5, the J gene TRBJ1-2; weak D call: TRBD1 (6 bases). V shed 7 bases and J shed 4 bases, with 13 bases lying between them. The CDR3 runs 13 residues. The germline CDR1 and CDR2 sequences are MNHEY and SVGAGI. Written as DNA, the CDR3 is TGTGCCAGCACCCAGACCAGGGGCTATGGCTACACCTTC. This translates into CASTQTRGYGYTF.

V usage is TRBV7-8 and J usage is TRBJ1-6; 8 positions agree with TRBD1. V lost 4 bases, J lost 3 bases, and 5 bases stayed unmatched. Per germline, CDR1 SGHVS and CDR2 FQNEAQ. This CDR3 contains 16 residues. CDR3 region: CASSSGTGLYNSPLHF. The CDR3 nucleotides read TGTGCCAGCAGCTCCGGGACAGGCCTCTATAATTCACCCCTCCACTTT.

As to this clone: The junction differs from germline at one of its ends, possibly a read error. The V gene is TRBV19, the J gene TRBJ2-7; weak D call: TRBD2 (6 bases). Germline V CDR1 and CDR2: LNHDA, SQIVND (reference sequence). CDR3 length: 12 amino acids. CDR3 nucleotides: TGTGCCAGTAGTTGGGGCGCGGGGCCGCCGGTATTC. Its protein is CASSWGAGPPVF.

The chain joins TRBV21-1 to TRBJ1-1; TRBD1, the table's D call, was not compared with the DNA. TRBV21-1 is an annotated pseudogene. The CDR3 covers 14 residues. The CDR3 bases are TGTGCCAGCAGCAAAACAGGAAGGGACACTGAAGCTTTCTTT. Translating it yields CASSKTGRDTEAFF.

V usage is TRBV5-4 and J usage is TRBJ2-1; 11 nucleotides line up with TRBD2. V shed 2 bases, J shed 1 base, and the junction held 8 bases outside the gene matches. Germline CDR1 reads SGHNT; CDR2 reads YYREEE (reference sequence). CDR3 length: 18 amino acids. CDR3 nucleotides: TGTGCCAGCAGCTTAGATAGCGGGGGGGCCGGTTCCTACAATGAGCAGTTCTTC. This translates into CASSLDSGGAGSYNEQFF.

The chain carries TRBV7-8 and TRBJ2-7, with D possibly TRBD1 on 5 matching bases. CDR3 size: 14 residues. Germline V gives CDR1 SGHVS, CDR2 FQNEAQ. V dropped 7 bases and J dropped 7 bases, with 20 bases sitting between them. CDR3 amino acids: CASTGQGSSREQYF. The CDR3 DNA reads TGTGCCAGCACCGGGCAGGGCAGCTCAAGGGAGCAGTACTTC.

This sequence joins TRBV3-1 (or the pseudogene TRBV3-2) and TRBJ2-2; D remains ambiguous. This CDR3 is built from 13 residues. V was clipped by 3 bases and J by 8 bases, with 10 bases between them. Germline CDR1 is LGHDT and CDR2 is YNNKEL (reference sequence). DNA of the CDR3: TGTGCCAGCAGCCATCACGGTATGGGGGAGCTGTTTTTT. This encodes CASSHHGMGELFF.

This rearrangement joins TRBV19 to TRBJ2-2, with TRBD1 as a possible D gene (5 bases). This CDR3 region has 14 residues. The germline V gene has CDR1 LNHDA and CDR2 SQIVND (reference sequence). V was shortened by 9 bases and J by 4 bases, with 15 bases between the two germline ends. CDR3 in amino acids: CASMWQGITGELFF. The CDR3 nucleotides are TGTGCCAGCATGTGGCAGGGAATCACCGGGGAGCTGTTTTTT.

The chain has TRBV10-3 and TRBJ2-1; D might be TRBD2 (10 bases). This CDR3 contains 17 residues. V lost 6 bases, J lost 6 bases, and 24 bases lay in between. Germline V CDR1 and CDR2: ENHRY, SYGVKD. CDR3 protein: CAISGTGLSSGGNEQFF. CDR3 bases: TGTGCCATCAGCGGGACAGGGTTATCTAGCGGGGGCAATGAGCAGTTCTTC.

The table lists this clone with a count of one. The V gene is TRBV4-2, the J gene TRBJ1-6, with 7 bases aligning to TRBD1. Germline V gene lookup returns CDR1 LGHNA and CDR2 YNFKEQ. CDR3 length: 16 residues. The junction had 10 bases not matched to a gene; V was cut back by 1 base and J by 10 bases. The CDR3 spells CASSQGQGNEWSPLHF. The DNA for the CDR3 is TGTGCCAGCAGCCAAGGACAGGGTAATGAGTGGTCACCCCTCCACTTT.

The J gene is TRBJ2-5, the V gene TRBV7-9; 8 bases line up with TRBD2. Trimming at V came to 4 bases and at J to 1 base, leaving 8 bases not matched to a gene. CDR3 length: 16 residues. Germline CDR1 reads SEHNR; CDR2 reads FQNEAQ (reference sequence). This CDR3 is CASSSLGGGLQETQYF. The CDR3 DNA reads TGTGCCAGCAGCTCCCTCGGGGGGGGACTCCAAGAGACCCAGTACTTC. Full variable domain (missing parts from reference TRBV7-9 and TRBJ2-5): DTGVSQNPRHKITKRGQNVTFRCDPISEHNRLYWYRQTLGQGPEFLTYFQNEAQLEKSRLLSDRFSAERPKGSFSTLEIQRTEQGDSAMYLCASSSLGGGLQETQYFGPGTRLLVL.

V is TRBV18 and J is TRBJ2-2; TRBD1 matches 7 bases. V dropped 4 bases and J dropped 3; count of bases not matched to a gene: 5. The CDR3 is made up of 15 amino acids. The germline V gene encodes CDR1 KGHSH and CDR2 LQKENI. The CDR3 nucleotides are TGTGCCAGCTCACGAGGACAGGAGTACACCGGGGAGCTGTTTTTT. This translates into CASSRGQEYTGELFF.

This chain links TRBV19 with TRBJ2-1; D gene uncertain. The CDR3 length is 12 residues. CDR1 is LNHDA and CDR2 is SQIVND in the germline V gene (reference sequence). Trimming removed 5 bases from V and 10 bases from J, with 12 bases in between. DNA of the CDR3: TGTGCCAGTAGTCCCCCCCCAGGCGAGCAGTTCTTC. Its protein is CASSPPPGEQFF.

This chain joins TRBV18 and TRBJ2-3; the match to TRBD1 covers 8 bases. V was pared by 2 bases and J by 4 bases, with 8 bases of the junction left unmatched. Germline lookup yields CDR1 KGHSH and CDR2 LQKENI. The CDR3 has 16 amino acids. The CDR3 DNA is TGTGCCAGCTCACCAAAGACAGGGGAAGGAGCAGATACGCAGTATTTT. This encodes CASSPKTGEGADTQYF.

J is TRBJ1-5 and V is TRBV6-5, with D possibly TRBD1 on 6 matching bases. This CDR3 contains 13 residues. Germline CDR1 MNHEY, CDR2 SVGAGI. V lost 6 bases and J 4 bases, leaving 10 bases between the germline ends. This CDR3 reads CASRAGANQPQHF. CDR3 DNA: TGTGCCAGCAGGGCAGGGGCAAATCAGCCCCAGCATTTT.

In nucleotides, the CDR3 is TGTGCCAGCAGCGTAGCTCTTAGCACAGATACGCAGTATTTT. This sequence encodes CASSVALSTDTQYF. The V gene is TRBV9, the J gene TRBJ2-3, with unresolved D. The germline CDR1 and CDR2 sequences are SGDLS and YYNGEE. V was pared by 0 bases and J by 0 bases, with 5 bases between. The CDR3 runs to 14 residues.

This rearrangement joins TRBV11-3 to TRBJ1-5, with D perhaps TRBD1 (6 bases). V lost 3 bases and J lost 3, with 12 bases in between. In germline, CDR1 is SGHNT, CDR2 YENEEA. The CDR3 totals 15 residues. The CDR3 spells CASSLRGGSNQPQHF. CDR3 sequence (DNA): TGTGCCAGCAGCTTGAGGGGGGGATCCAATCAGCCCCAGCATTTT.

This clone showed up just once. CDR3 DNA sequence: TGTGCCAGCAGCCAAGTTTACTCCGGGGGGGTCCCAATAGGCGAGACCCAGTACTTC. This gives the protein CASSQVYSGGVPIGETQYF. The rearrangement uses TRBV4-2 and TRBJ2-5; 8 bases agree with TRBD2. V lost 1 base and J lost 5; bases outside the gene matches: 18. In germline, CDR1 is LGHNA, CDR2 YNFKEQ. The CDR3 loop spans 19 amino acids.

The chain uses TRBV7-9 and TRBJ2-7; D gene unclear. Germline CDR1 and CDR2: SEHNR and FQNEAQ (reference sequence). With 2 bases removed from V and 2 bases from J, the gap between germline ends came to 4 bases. This CDR3 spans 12 amino acids. The CDR3 loop is CASSLHAYEQYF. The CDR3 DNA is TGTGCCAGCAGCTTACATGCCTACGAGCAGTACTTC.

This clone has a handful of counts. The rearrangement uses TRBV7-8 and TRBJ2-3; D not resolved. Germline V lookup: CDR1 SGHVS, CDR2 FQNEAQ. Trimming stripped 4 bases from V and 2 bases from J, with 4 bases between. The length of the CDR3 is 12 residues. In DNA, the CDR3 is TGTGCCAGCAGCTCGTACACAGATACGCAGTATTTT. This gives the protein CASSSYTDTQYF.

The chain is built from TRBV21-1 and TRBJ2-7; the D call of TRBD1 is as the table states it, not checked on the DNA. TRBV21-1 is flagged as a pseudogene. This CDR3 has 16 amino acids. This chain's CDR3 is CASSKRGGRRPYEQYF. The CDR3 nucleotides read TGTGCCAGCAGCAAAAGAGGGGGACGGCGTCCCTACGAGCAGTACTTC.

V gene TRBV19 combines with J gene TRBJ1-6; possibly TRBD1 for D (5 bases). Trimming left V 8 bases short and J 9 bases short, with 17 bases between. This CDR3 spans 14 amino acids. Germline V lookup: CDR1 LNHDA, CDR2 SQIVND (reference sequence). In DNA, the CDR3 is TGTGCCAGTTCCCCGGGGGGTCCTACTTCACCCCTCCACTTT. Residues: CASSPGGPTSPLHF. The complete variable domain, with remaining parts taken from reference TRBV19 and TRBJ1-6, reads DGGITQSPKYLFRKEGQNVTLSCEQNLNHDAMYWYRQDPGQGLRLIYYSQIVNDFQKGDIAEGYSVSREKKESFPLTVTSAQKNPTAFYLCASSPGGPTSPLHFGNGTRLTVT.

V and J are TRBV3-1 (or the pseudogene TRBV3-2) and TRBJ1-5; D not certain. This CDR3 spans 12 amino acids. With 5 bases removed from V and 7 bases from J, the gap between germline ends came to 9 bases. From germline, CDR1 is LGHDT and CDR2 YNNKEL (reference sequence). CDR3 coding DNA: TGTGCCAGCAGCGACCCGGGGCAGCCCCAGCATTTT. Translating it yields CASSDPGQPQHF.

The chain recombines TRBV9 with TRBJ2-2; 7 bases are shared with TRBD2. J lost 3 bases, V lost 4 bases, and 9 bases had no gene match. Germline V gene lookup returns CDR1 SGDLS and CDR2 YYNGEE. The CDR3 has 16 residues. This CDR3 reads CASSFSGTTDTGELFF. CDR3 nucleotides: TGTGCCAGCAGCTTTTCCGGGACTACTGACACCGGGGAGCTGTTTTTT.

The chain uses TRBV12-3 or TRBV12-4 and TRBJ2-5; D is uncertain. The CDR3 covers 11 residues. Trimming left V 3 bases short and J 4 bases short, with 3 bases between. The CDR3 loop is CASSFRETQYF. CDR3 sequence (DNA): TGTGCCAGCAGTTTTCGAGAGACCCAGTACTTC.

This rearrangement joins TRBV18 to TRBJ2-7; the match to TRBD2 covers 7 bases. The ends lost 3 bases at V and 7 bases at J; junction bases unmatched: 9. The CDR3 consists of 14 residues. In germline, CDR1 is KGHSH, CDR2 LQKENI. As DNA, the CDR3 is TGTGCCAGCTCACCGACTAGCCTTGGGGGGGAGCAGTACTTC. Translation gives CASSPTSLGGEQYF.

This clone was observed once. V gene TRBV7-2 combines with J gene TRBJ1-3; D call uncertain. The CDR3 has 15 amino acids. Germline CDR1 reads SGHTA; CDR2 reads FQGNSA. The V end lost 5 bases, the J end lost 0 bases, and 11 bases lay between the germline ends. Here the CDR3 reads CASSERLLSGNTIYF. Written as DNA, the CDR3 is TGTGCCAGCAGCGAGCGTCTTCTCTCTGGAAACACCATATATTTT.